This T cell receptor (beta chain) was captured in a study of cytomegalovirus exposure and HLA in healthy donors. Amplification used 60 Vbeta primers and 13 Jbeta primers. Clones were read by immunoSEQ multiplex PCR, and TCRdb kept only the in-frame ones, dropping some. The sample lists some 70,000 clones, around 84% occurring once. Trimming removed 0 bases from V and 1 base from J; junction bases left unmatched: 4. The germline V gene encodes CDR1 SGHRS and CDR2 YFSETQ. The CDR3 covers 15 residues. This sequence joins TRBV5-1 and TRBJ2-7; 7 positions match TRBD1. This receptor was identified in a woman between 50 and 59 years old in good health and CMV-seronegative. Input material: PBMCs. The CDR3 loop reads CASSLGQGTSYEQYF. The CDR3 nucleotides read TGCGCCAGCAGCTTGGGACAGGGTACGTCCTACGAGCAGTACTTC.